The T cell receptor (beta chain) described here comes from a study of shared T cell receptors in the human thymus. The protocol was immunoSEQ multiplex PCR, while the TCRdb copy is restricted to in-frame clones and leaves out a portion. The table has fewer than 700,000 clones, approximately 88% seen once; the top ten hold 0.0095% to 0.012%. CDR3 length: 17 amino acids. The germline V gene has CDR1 SGHNT and CDR2 YENEEA. V shed 0 bases and J shed 4 bases, with 19 bases lying between them. These data are also associated with another study on human thymus T cells. That work contributes: Donors were healthy Finnish babies undergoing corrective operations for congenital heart defects. It was from resections taken during corrective heart surgery that the thymus tissue came. Among thymic and blood repertoires, usage of V and J genes appeared biased. Related reports documented highly overlapping thymic repertoires among unrelated individuals.

Sequenced material: thymocytes. V and J are TRBV11-3 and TRBJ2-7; a weak D match, TRBD2 (5 bases). The receptor's source is a boy younger than two with a congenital heart defect. Here the CDR3 DNA reads TGTGCCAGCAGCTTAGATACTAGAGGACGGGCCTCTTACGAGCAGTACTTC. It specifies CASSLDTRGRASYEQYF. The full variable domain, completed using reference TRBV11-3 and TRBJ2-7, is EAGVVQSPRYKIIEKKQPVAFWCNPISGHNTLYWYLQNLGQGPELLIRYENEEAVDDSQLPKDRFSAERLKGVDSTLKIQPAELGDSAVYLCASSLDTRGRASYEQYFGPGTRLTVT.